These 8 T cell receptor beta chains originate from one sample sequenced in a study of cytomegalovirus exposure and HLA in healthy donors. Researchers ran the PCR with 60 Vbeta and 13 Jbeta primers. Libraries were prepared by immunoSEQ multiplex PCR; TCRdb keeps only in-frame clonotypes and omits some of them. Counted here are fewer than 150,000 clones, over 70% occurring once; the ten biggest clones make up 4.5% to 6.5%. The material sequenced was PBMCs. The receptors originated from a male donor in good health and CMV-seronegative.

This chain joins TRBV7-9 and TRBJ2-2; a weak D match, TRBD1 (6 bases). This CDR3 has 15 residues. Trimming pared 4 bases from V and 3 bases from J, leaving 12 bases between. The V gene's germline CDR1 is SEHNR and CDR2 FQNEAQ (reference sequence). The CDR3 region is CASSSSGGDTGELFF. CDR3 DNA: TGTGCCAGCAGCTCCAGTGGGGGCGACACCGGGGAGCTGTTTTTT.

V usage is TRBV5-5 and J usage is TRBJ1-4; 8 nucleotides align to TRBD1. Germline CDR1 reads SGHKS; CDR2 reads YYEKEE (reference sequence). The length of the CDR3 is 14 residues. The V segment lost 4 bases and the J segment 7 bases; nucleotides outside the gene matches: 6. CDR3 amino acids: CASSIQGAAEKLFF. Written as DNA, the CDR3 is TGTGCCAGCAGCATTCAGGGGGCAGCTGAAAAACTGTTTTTT.

This chain connects TRBV18 to TRBJ2-7, with 7 bases that match TRBD1. This CDR3 is built from 15 residues. Germline V gene lookup returns CDR1 KGHSH and CDR2 LQKENI. V lost 3 bases, J lost 4 bases, and 9 bases stayed unmatched. The CDR3 nucleotides read TGTGCCAGCTCACCGGCCAGGACAGGTTTATACGAGCAGTACTTC. Translation gives CASSPARTGLYEQYF.

This clone was recorded only once. The chain combines TRBV30 with TRBJ2-1; TRBD2 matches at 8 bases. CDR1 and CDR2 from the germline V gene are GTSNPN and SVGIG (reference sequence). Trimming at V came to 3 bases and at J to 3 bases, leaving 7 bases not matched to a gene. CDR3 size: 15 residues. This chain's CDR3 is CAWRESGGNYNEQFF. In DNA, the CDR3 is TGTGCCTGGAGGGAAAGCGGGGGAAACTACAATGAGCAGTTCTTC. The full variable domain, its missing parts supplied by reference TRBV30 and TRBJ2-1, is SQTIHQWPATLVQPVGSPLSLECTVEGTSNPNLYWYRQAAGRGLQLLFYSVGIGQISSEVPQNLSASRPQDRQFILSSKKLLLSDSGFYLCAWRESGGNYNEQFFGPGTRLTVL.

This rearrangement joins TRBV30 to TRBJ2-1; 13 positions match TRBD2. CDR1 is GTSNPN and CDR2 is SVGIG in the germline V gene (reference sequence). Trimming took 3 bases from V and 14 from J; bases not matched to a gene: 13. The CDR3 has 15 amino acids. CDR3 residues: CAWSIGTSGGGSKFF. The CDR3 DNA sequence: TGTGCCTGGAGCATCGGTACTAGCGGGGGGGGATCGAAGTTCTTC.

The genes are TRBV19 and TRBJ1-5; a weak D match, TRBD1 (6 bases). The germline gives CDR1 LNHDA, CDR2 SQIVND (reference sequence). The CDR3 spans 14 residues. V was shortened by 6 bases and J by 3 bases, with 12 bases between the two germline ends. CDR3 in amino acids: CASSIGQINQPQHF. In DNA form, the CDR3 reads TGTGCCAGTAGCATTGGACAGATCAATCAGCCCCAGCATTTT.

In the case of this clone: A junction end diverges from the germline sequence, so it may reflect a read error. The gene calls are TRBV5-1 and TRBJ2-7; TRBD1 agrees at 10 bases. CDR3 length: 14 residues. Germline CDR1 reads SGHRS; CDR2 reads YFSETQ. Here the CDR3 reads CASSLESYGTGVSF. The CDR3 bases are TGCGCCAGCAGCTTGGAATCTTATGGGACAGGGGTTTCGTTC.

This clone occurred once. The chain uses TRBV6-5 and TRBJ1-1, with D tentatively TRBD1 (5 bases). Trimming removed 2 bases from V and 3 bases from J, with 13 bases in between. CDR1 and CDR2 (germline): MNHEY, SVGAGI. This CDR3 spans 15 amino acids. CDR3 sequence (DNA): TGTGCCAGCAGTTACCTCTACGGGGGAGACACTGAAGCTTTCTTT. Translation: CASSYLYGGDTEAFF.